Below are 7 T cell receptor beta chains sequenced from a single sample in a study of T cells after posttransplantation cyclophosphamide. Treatment was busulfan-fludarabine conditioning, a marrow graft, and cyclophosphamide on days +3 and +4. Repertoires were generated with immunoSEQ multiplex PCR, while TCRdb's copy carries only in-frame clones and drops some. The table records over 3,500 clones, over 65% of them present only once. The sequenced sample was PBMCs, obtained after allogeneic stem cell transplant with posttransplant cyclophosphamide. Receptors were obtained from a male patient between 40 and 49 years old who received an allogeneic stem cell transplant from a related donor, was CMV-positive, and had acute and chronic GVHD. The graft donor may have given rise to some T cells.

The genes are TRBV7-3 and TRBJ1-1; D remains ambiguous. In germline, CDR1 is SGHTA, CDR2 FQGTGA. The CDR3 has 13 residues. V gave up 5 bases and J gave up 1 base, with 8 bases separating them. The CDR3 DNA reads as TGTGCCAGCAGCCCTAACCGGAACACTGAAGCTTTCTTT. The encoded protein is CASSPNRNTEAFF.

The rearrangement links TRBV27 to TRBJ2-3; 7 nucleotides line up with TRBD2. The germline V gene encodes CDR1 MNHEY and CDR2 SMNVEV (reference sequence). Trimming removed 2 bases from V and 6 bases from J; junction bases left unmatched: 8. This CDR3 region has 15 residues. CDR3 sequence (DNA): TGTGCCAGCAGTTTAGGACGACTAGCCGGGGATACGCAGTATTTT. It translates to CASSLGRLAGDTQYF.

Remarks on this clone: The junction departs from the called germline gene at one end, perhaps through a read error. CDR3 sequence reads: CASSGSSYNEQFF. CDR3 DNA: TGTGCTAGCAGCGGGAGCTCCTACAATGAGCAGTTCTTC. This chain joins TRBV7-7 and TRBJ2-1, with 8 bases fitting TRBD2. This CDR3 has 13 amino acids. Germline CDR1 and CDR2: SSHAT and FNYEAQ (reference sequence).

In its sample, this clone was seen a few times. This rearrangement joins TRBV18 to TRBJ1-1, with 8 bases matching TRBD1. The CDR3 sequence is 16 residues long. Germline V gene sequence: CDR1 KGHSH, CDR2 LQKENI. V lost 6 bases to trimming and J lost 4 bases; unmatched junction nucleotides: 13. The CDR3 DNA sequence: TGTGCCAGCTCGCCCGGGACAGGCGGAATTTCCACTGAAGCTTTCTTT. Translation: CASSPGTGGISTEAFF.

The rearrangement links TRBV7-3 to TRBJ2-1; 13 nucleotides align to TRBD2. Germline assignment: CDR1 SGHTA and CDR2 FQGTGA. V dropped 5 bases and J dropped 8; count of bases not matched to a gene: 15. This CDR3 spans 18 amino acids. Here the CDR3 reads CASSAQRGLAGVSDEQFF. The DNA of the CDR3 is TGTGCCAGCAGCGCCCAACGAGGACTAGCGGGAGTTTCCGATGAGCAGTTCTTC. Combining the CDR3 with reference TRBV7-3 and TRBJ2-1 gives the whole variable domain GAGVSQTPSNKVTEKGKYVELRCDPISGHTALYWYRQSLGQGPEFLIYFQGTGAADDSGLPNDRFFAVRPEGSVSTLKIQRTERGDSAVYLCASSAQRGLAGVSDEQFFGPGTRLTVL.

The chain has TRBV27 and TRBJ2-5; 8 nucleotides align to TRBD1. After removal of 2 bases from V and 4 bases from J, the junction contained 6 bases not matched to a gene. Germline CDR1 and CDR2: MNHEY and SMNVEV (reference sequence). This CDR3 comprises 15 residues. CDR3 coding DNA: TGTGCCAGCAGTTTAGGGCAGGGGGCGGGAGAGACCCAGTACTTC. Translating gives CASSLGQGAGETQYF.

This clone is a singleton in its sample. The genes are TRBV9 and TRBJ2-3, with TRBD1 as a possible D gene (5 bases). Germline CDR1 is SGDLS and CDR2 is YYNGEE. The germline V and J ends were trimmed by 0 bases and 6 bases, with 17 bases remaining between them. CDR3 size: 16 residues. DNA for the CDR3: TGTGCCAGCAGCGTAGAGGGGCAAGGGGTTTTGGATACGCAGTATTTT. As protein: CASSVEGQGVLDTQYF.